The entry below describes one T cell receptor beta chain. The sample belongs to a study of blood T cell repertoires in COVID-19. About the study: In each case, the material was cDNA or gDNA derived from T cells, B-cell-depleted T cells, or PBMCs.

The germline V gene has CDR1 MGHRA and CDR2 YSYEKL. V lost 0 bases and J lost 4, with 13 bases in between. The CDR3 length is 16 residues. During active infection, Seattle patients enrolled and were then monitored through disease. Profiling relied on immunoSEQ multiplex PCR, and the TCRdb table lists in-frame clones only, not all of them. The data show more than 300,000 clones, around nine tenths seen once. The TCR was taken from a woman aged 25 to 39 with COVID-19, enrolled during active disease. This chain links TRBV4-1 with TRBJ2-4; a possible D gene is TRBD2 (5 bases). The source material was peripheral blood. CDR3 residues: CASSQDRSSGKNIQYF. The CDR3 nucleotides are TGCGCCAGCAGCCAAGACCGATCAAGCGGAAAAAACATTCAGTACTTC.